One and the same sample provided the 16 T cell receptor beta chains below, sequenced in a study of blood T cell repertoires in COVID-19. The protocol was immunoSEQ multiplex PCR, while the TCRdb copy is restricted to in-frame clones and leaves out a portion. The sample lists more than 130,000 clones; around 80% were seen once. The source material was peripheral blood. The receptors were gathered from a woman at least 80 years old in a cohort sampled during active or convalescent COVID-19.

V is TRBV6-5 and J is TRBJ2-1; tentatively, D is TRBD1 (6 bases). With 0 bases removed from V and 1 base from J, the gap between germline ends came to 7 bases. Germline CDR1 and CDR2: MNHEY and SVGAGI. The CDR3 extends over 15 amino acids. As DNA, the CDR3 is TGTGCCAGCAGTTACTCACAGGGTTCCTACAATGAGCAGTTCTTC. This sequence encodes CASSYSQGSYNEQFF.

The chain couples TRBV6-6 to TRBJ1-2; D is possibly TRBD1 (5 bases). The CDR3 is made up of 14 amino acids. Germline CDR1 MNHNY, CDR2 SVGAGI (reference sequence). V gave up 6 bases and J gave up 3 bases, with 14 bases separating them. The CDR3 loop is CASSADRQHYGYTF. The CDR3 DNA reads TGTGCCAGCAGCGCCGACAGACAACACTATGGCTACACCTTC.

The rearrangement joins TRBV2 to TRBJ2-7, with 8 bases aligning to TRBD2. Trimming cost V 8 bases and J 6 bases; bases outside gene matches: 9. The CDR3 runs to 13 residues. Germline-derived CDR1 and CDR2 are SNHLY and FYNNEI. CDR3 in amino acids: CASLTGGAREQYF. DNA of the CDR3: TGTGCCAGCTTAACGGGGGGGGCCCGCGAGCAGTACTTC.

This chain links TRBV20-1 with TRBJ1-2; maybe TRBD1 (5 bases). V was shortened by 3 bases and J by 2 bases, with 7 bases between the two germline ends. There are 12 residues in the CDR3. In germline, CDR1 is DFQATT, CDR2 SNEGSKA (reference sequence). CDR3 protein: CSASRGNYGYTF. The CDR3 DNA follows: TGCAGTGCTAGTCGGGGGAACTATGGCTACACCTTC.

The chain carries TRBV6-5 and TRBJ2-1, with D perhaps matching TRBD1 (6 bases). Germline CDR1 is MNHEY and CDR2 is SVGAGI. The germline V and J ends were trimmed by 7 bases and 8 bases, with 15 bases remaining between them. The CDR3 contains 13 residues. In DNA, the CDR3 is TGTGCCAGCACCTCGACAGGTAGCGATGAGCAGTTCTTC. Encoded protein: CASTSTGSDEQFF.

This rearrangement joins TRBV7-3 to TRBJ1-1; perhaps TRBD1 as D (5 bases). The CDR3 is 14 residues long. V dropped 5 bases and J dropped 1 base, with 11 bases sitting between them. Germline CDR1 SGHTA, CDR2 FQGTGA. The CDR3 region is CASSVTGSNTEAFF. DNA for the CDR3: TGTGCCAGCAGCGTCACAGGATCGAACACTGAAGCTTTCTTT.

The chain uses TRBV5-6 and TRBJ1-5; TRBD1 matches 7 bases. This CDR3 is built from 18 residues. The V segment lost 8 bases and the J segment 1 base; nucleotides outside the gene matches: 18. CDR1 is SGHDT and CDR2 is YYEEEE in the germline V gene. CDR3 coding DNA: TGTGCCAGGGGGAATAGGGATCACAGGGGAGAAAGCAATCAGCCCCAGCATTTT. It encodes CARGNRDHRGESNQPQHF.

The CDR3 nucleotides are TGTGCCAGCTCACCGGGACAGGGGGCGTTCACTGAAGCTTTCTTT. Its protein product is CASSPGQGAFTEAFF. The chain carries TRBV18 and TRBJ1-1, with 12 bases identical to TRBD1. The germline CDR1 and CDR2 sequences are KGHSH and LQKENI. The CDR3 is 15 amino acids. V lost 3 bases, J lost 4 bases, and 3 bases stayed unmatched.

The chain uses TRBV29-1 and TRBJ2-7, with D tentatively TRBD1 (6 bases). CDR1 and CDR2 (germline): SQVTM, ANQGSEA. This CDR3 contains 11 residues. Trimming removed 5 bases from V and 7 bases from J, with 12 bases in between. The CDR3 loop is CSVRDIEEQYF. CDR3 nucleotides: TGCAGCGTTCGGGACATAGAAGAGCAGTACTTC.

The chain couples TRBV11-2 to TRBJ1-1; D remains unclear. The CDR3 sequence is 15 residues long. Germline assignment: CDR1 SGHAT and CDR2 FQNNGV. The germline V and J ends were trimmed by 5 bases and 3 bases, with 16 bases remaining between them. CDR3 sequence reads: CASSHTRGIDTEAFF. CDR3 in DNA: TGTGCCAGCAGCCATACACGGGGTATAGACACTGAAGCTTTCTTT.

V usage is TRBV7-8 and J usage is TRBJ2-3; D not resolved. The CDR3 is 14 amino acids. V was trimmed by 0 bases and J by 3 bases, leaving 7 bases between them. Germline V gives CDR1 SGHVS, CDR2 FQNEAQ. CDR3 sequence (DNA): TGTGCCAGCAGCTTAGCTATCGGTACAGATACGCAGTATTTT. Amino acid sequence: CASSLAIGTDTQYF.

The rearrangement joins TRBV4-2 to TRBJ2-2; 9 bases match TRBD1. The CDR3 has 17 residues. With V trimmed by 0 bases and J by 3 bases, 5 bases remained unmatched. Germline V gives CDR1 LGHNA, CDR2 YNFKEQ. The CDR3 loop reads CASSQDWGQGHTGELFF. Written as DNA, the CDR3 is TGTGCCAGCAGCCAAGATTGGGGACAGGGACACACCGGGGAGCTGTTTTTT.

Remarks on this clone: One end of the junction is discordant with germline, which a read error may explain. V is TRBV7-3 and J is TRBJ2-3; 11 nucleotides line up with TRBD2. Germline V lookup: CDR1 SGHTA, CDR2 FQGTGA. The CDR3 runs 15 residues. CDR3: CASSVTSGGSDTQYF. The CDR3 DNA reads TGTGCCAGCAGCGTAACTAGCGGGGGTTCAGATACGCAGTATTTT.

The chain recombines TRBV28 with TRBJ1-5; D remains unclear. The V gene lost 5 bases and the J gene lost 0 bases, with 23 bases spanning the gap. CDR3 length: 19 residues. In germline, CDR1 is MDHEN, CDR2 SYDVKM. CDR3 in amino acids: CASSRSGGFVVNSNQPQHF. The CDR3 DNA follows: TGTGCCAGCAGTCGGTCGGGTGGGTTTGTAGTCAATAGCAATCAGCCCCAGCATTTT.

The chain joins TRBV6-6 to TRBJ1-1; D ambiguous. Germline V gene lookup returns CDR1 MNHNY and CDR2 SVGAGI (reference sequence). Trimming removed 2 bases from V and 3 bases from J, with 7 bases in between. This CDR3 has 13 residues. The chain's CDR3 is CASSYNSHTEAFF. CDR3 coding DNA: TGTGCCAGCAGTTACAACAGCCACACTGAAGCTTTCTTT.

CDR3 in DNA: TGCGCCAGCAGTGATACCTTGACAGGGTACGAGCAGTACGTC. This translates into CASSDTLTGYEQYV. J is TRBJ2-7 and V is TRBV10-1, with TRBD1 identical over 7 bases. Germline values: CDR1 WNHNN, CDR2 SYGVQD (reference sequence). V trimming: 3 bases; J trimming: 4 bases; junction bases outside the gene matches: 6. There are 14 residues in the CDR3.